Sequencing of this TCR beta chain was carried out in a study of beta chain features in type 1 diabetes. Study-wide background: No age, gender or cell yield differences were seen between patients and healthy donors.

CD45RO/CCR7/CD25/CD127/CD95/CD27 separated CD4+ naive, central memory, regulatory and stem cell-like memory cells by sorting. Purity of each sorted population was above 95%. CDR3 size: 14 residues. The J segment lost 7 bases and the V segment lost 0 bases, leaving 2 bases of the junction unmatched. Germline values: CDR1 KGHSH, CDR2 LQKENI. Study-wide points: Using cDNA template may skew counts toward highly expressing activated cells.

This clone has only a few counts. Antigen: not known. The authors reverse transcribed all of the isolated RNA, so sequencing captured expressed TCRB transcripts. Some clones are missing from TCRdb's copy, which holds only in-frame ones; the method was immunoSEQ multiplex PCR. The sample yields about 340,000 clones, 7% to 9% seen once. This TCR came from a woman aged 18 to 35 in good health. The material sequenced was central memory CD4+ T cells from blood. The chain employs TRBV18 and TRBJ2-1, with 8 bases that match TRBD2. The CDR3 spells CASSPPGGRNEQFF. The CDR3 nucleotides read TGTGCCAGCTCACCACCGGGCGGGAGGAATGAGCAGTTCTTC.